This T cell receptor beta chain was identified in a study of human T cells and chemical hapten exposure. Overall study: Predominantly women, the patients had alopecia areata, totalis or universalis.

With respect to this clonotype: As yet, its antigen is unknown.

From the RACE reads, TCRdb called clonotypes with MiXCR, one entry per CDR3 protein. The sample has around 300,000 distinct CDR3 sequences, 5.5% seen once. From germline, CDR1 is DFQATT and CDR2 SNEGSKA (reference sequence). V shed 5 bases, J shed 2 bases, and the junction held 11 bases outside the gene matches. The CDR3 spans 15 residues. Time point noted: pre-sensitization, week 0. The treatment was: therapeutic diphenylcyclopropenone sensitization with weekly scalp DPC. Points from the study as a whole: TCRs whose frequency exceeded 1 in 1000 remained the same following DPC sensitization.

The chain carries TRBV20-1 and TRBJ2-7; the match to TRBD1 covers 8 bases. The origin of this receptor is a woman aged 18-30 years with alopecia areata. Some clones in this sample may be carry-over from other donors' samples. The material was whole blood, obtained in connection with sensitization to the hapten diphenylcyclopropenone (DPC). The CDR3 spells CSAFTGTGTPYEQYF. Written as DNA, the CDR3 is TGCAGTGCTTTCACCGGGACAGGAACCCCCTACGAGCAGTACTTC.